These T cell receptor beta chains were read from a single sample in a study of T cells in Graves' hyperthyroidism and ophthalmopathy. TCRdb redid the calling of the multiplex PCR reads with MiXCR, one entry per CDR3 protein. The top ten clones hold 8.9% of a sample with about 840,000 distinct CDR3 sequences, roughly 40% of them seen once. Sequenced input: blood. The receptors here all came from a man in his late teens or twenties with Graves' hyperthyroidism. Each CDR3 is given with its conserved first and last residue. A D gene is named only where the DNA matches it firmly. A clone size is listed for some rows: how often the clone was seen (once, few, many), or a class if it is expanded.

cdr3_length	v_call	j_call	clone_size	d_call	cdr3_aa	cdr3_nt
13	TRBV11-2	TRBJ2-5	few	.	CASSIRVRETQYF	TGTGCCAGCAGCATCAGGGTACGGGAGACCCAGTACTTC
13	TRBV24-1	TRBJ2-3	.	.	CATSKTSTDTQYF	TGTGCCACCAGTAAGACTAGCACAGATACGCAGTATTTT
14	TRBV20-1	TRBJ2-7	few	TRBD2	CSAKLAGDSYEQYF	TGCAGTGCTAAACTAGCGGGGGACTCCTACGAGCAGTACTTC
11	TRBV7-9	TRBJ2-7	.	TRBD2	CASSFGLAQYF	TGTGCCAGCAGCTTCGGACTAGCGCAGTACTTC
15	TRBV20-1	TRBJ2-7	.	.	CSAQAFGTPFYEQYF	TGCAGTGCCCAAGCGTTCGGCACACCTTTCTACGAGCAGTACTTC
12	TRBV11-3	TRBJ1-1	few	.	CASSPTTIEAFF	TGTGCCAGCAGCCCTACGACAATTGAAGCTTTCTTT
14	TRBV10-3	TRBJ1-4	many	.	CASHTGKDRTKLFF	TGTGCCAGCCATACAGGGAAAGACCGAACAAAACTGTTTTTT
16	TRBV2	TRBJ1-6	.	.	CASSEQAGTPGSPLHF	TGTGCCAGCAGTGAACAAGCCGGGACCCCCGGTTCACCCCTCCACTTT
16	TRBV11-3	TRBJ2-2	many	.	CASSSAAGHDRGELFF	TGTGCCAGCAGCTCAGCCGCCGGGCACGATAGAGGGGAGCTGTTTTTT
15	TRBV5-1	TRBJ1-6	many	.	CASRSIQGYDSPLHF	TGCGCCAGCAGAAGCATCCAGGGTTATGATTCACCCCTCCACTTT
17	TRBV10-3	TRBJ2-5	many	TRBD2	CAISESLVGGLEETQYF	TGTGCCATCAGTGAGTCTCTGGTGGGAGGGCTCGAAGAGACCCAGTACTTC
15	TRBV2	TRBJ2-7	many	.	CASSEARTPTYEQYF	TGTGCCAGCAGTGAAGCCCGGACACCCACCTACGAGCAGTACTTC
13	TRBV25-1	TRBJ1-1	.	.	CASSITGPTEAFF	TGTGCCAGCAGTATAACAGGGCCCACTGAAGCTTTCTTT